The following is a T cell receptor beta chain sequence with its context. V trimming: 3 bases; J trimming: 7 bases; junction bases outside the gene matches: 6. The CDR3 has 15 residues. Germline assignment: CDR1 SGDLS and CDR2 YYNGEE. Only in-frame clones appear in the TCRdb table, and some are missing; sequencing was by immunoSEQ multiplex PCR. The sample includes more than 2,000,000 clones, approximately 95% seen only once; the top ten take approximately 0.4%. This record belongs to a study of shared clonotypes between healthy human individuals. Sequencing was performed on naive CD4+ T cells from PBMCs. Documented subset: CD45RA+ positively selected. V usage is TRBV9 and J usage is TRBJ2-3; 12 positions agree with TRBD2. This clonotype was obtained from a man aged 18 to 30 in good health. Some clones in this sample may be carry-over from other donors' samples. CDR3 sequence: CASSETSGSHHTQYF. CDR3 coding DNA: TGTGCCAGCAGCGAGACTAGCGGGAGTCATCATACGCAGTATTTT.